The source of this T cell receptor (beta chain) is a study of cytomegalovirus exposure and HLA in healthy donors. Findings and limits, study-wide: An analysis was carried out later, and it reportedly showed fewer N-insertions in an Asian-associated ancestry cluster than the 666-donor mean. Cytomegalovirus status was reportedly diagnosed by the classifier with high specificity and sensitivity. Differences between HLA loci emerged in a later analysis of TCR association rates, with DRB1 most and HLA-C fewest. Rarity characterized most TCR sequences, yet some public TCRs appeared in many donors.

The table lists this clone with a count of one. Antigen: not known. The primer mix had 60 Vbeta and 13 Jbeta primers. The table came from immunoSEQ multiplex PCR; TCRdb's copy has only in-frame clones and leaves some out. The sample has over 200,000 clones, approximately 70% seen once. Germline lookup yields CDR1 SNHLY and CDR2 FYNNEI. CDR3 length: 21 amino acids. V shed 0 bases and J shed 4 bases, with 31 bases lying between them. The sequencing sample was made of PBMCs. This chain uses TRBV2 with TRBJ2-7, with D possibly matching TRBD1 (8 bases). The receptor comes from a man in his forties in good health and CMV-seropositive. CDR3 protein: CASSEAFTTIARTGRDYEQYF. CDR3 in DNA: TGTGCCAGCAGTGAAGCCTTCACGACTATTGCTCGGACAGGGAGGGATTACGAGCAGTACTTC. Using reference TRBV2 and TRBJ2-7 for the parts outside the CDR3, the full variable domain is EPEVTQTPSHQVTQMGQEVILRCVPISNHLYFYWYRQILGQKVEFLVSFYNNEISEKSEIFDDQFSVERPDGSNFTLKIRSTKLEDSAMYFCASSEAFTTIARTGRDYEQYFGPGTRLTVT.